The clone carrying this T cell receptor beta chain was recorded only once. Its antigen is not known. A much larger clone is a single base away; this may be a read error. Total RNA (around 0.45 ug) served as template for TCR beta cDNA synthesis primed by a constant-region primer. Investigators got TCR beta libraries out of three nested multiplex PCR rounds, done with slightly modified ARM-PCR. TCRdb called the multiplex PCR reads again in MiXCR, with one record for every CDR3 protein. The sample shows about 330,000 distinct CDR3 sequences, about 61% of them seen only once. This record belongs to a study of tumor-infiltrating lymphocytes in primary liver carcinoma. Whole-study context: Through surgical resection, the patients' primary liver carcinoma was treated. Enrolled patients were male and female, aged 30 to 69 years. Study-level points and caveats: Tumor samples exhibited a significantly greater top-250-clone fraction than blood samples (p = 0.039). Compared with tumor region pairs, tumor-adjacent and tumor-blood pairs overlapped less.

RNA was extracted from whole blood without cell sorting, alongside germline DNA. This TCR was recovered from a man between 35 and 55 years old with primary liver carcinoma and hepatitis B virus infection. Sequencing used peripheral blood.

This chain's CDR3 is CANSPGDPEAFF. The CDR3 DNA follows: TGTGCCAACAGCCCTGGGGACCCTGAAGCTTTCTTT. The chain has TRBV12-3 or TRBV12-4 and TRBJ1-1, with D perhaps matching TRBD1 (5 bases). This CDR3 has 12 amino acids. V dropped 10 bases and J dropped 6 bases, with 15 bases sitting between them.